The 6 T cell receptor beta chains in this list originate from one sample, sequenced in a study of beta chain features in type 1 diabetes. The study reverse transcribed the entire isolated RNA, so it sequenced expressed TCRB transcripts. The method was immunoSEQ multiplex PCR; TCRdb's version includes in-frame clones alone and lacks a portion of them. The repertoire holds about 360,000 clones, with 10% to 15% as singletons. The source material was naive CD4+ T cells from blood. Receptors originate from a man between 18 and 35 years old in good health.

This rearrangement joins TRBV10-3 to TRBJ1-5; D is possibly TRBD1 (5 bases). Germline V CDR1 and CDR2: ENHRY, SYGVKD. Trimming cost V 4 bases and J 5 bases, with 15 bases left between them. The CDR3 is 15 residues long. CDR3: CAISGPGRGDQPQHF. CDR3 nucleotide sequence: TGTGCCATCAGTGGCCCCGGTCGGGGGGATCAGCCCCAGCATTTT.

This chain connects TRBV5-4 to TRBJ2-1; maybe TRBD2 (9 bases). Between the trimmed V and J ends, which lost 4 bases and 2 bases, there was a span of 16 bases. CDR3 size: 16 residues. The V gene's germline CDR1 is SGHNT and CDR2 YYREEE (reference sequence). CDR3 coding DNA: TGTGCCAGCAGCCAGGGGGCTAGCGGGACCTACAATGAGCAGTTCTTC. Its protein is CASSQGASGTYNEQFF.

The chain carries TRBV11-2 and TRBJ2-1; D may be TRBD2 (5 bases). Looked up from germline, CDR1 is SGHAT and CDR2 is FQNNGV. Trimming stripped 1 base from V and 15 bases from J, with 13 bases between. The CDR3 has 12 residues. CDR3 protein: CASSLVVSEGFF. CDR3 coding DNA: TGTGCCAGCAGCTTAGTCGTGAGCGAGGGGTTCTTC.

This clone was observed a few times. This chain links TRBV7-9 with TRBJ1-6, with D unresolved. Trimming removed 1 base from V and 9 bases from J, with 13 bases in between. This CDR3 is built from 15 residues. CDR1 SEHNR and CDR2 FQNEAQ come from the germline V gene (reference sequence). The DNA of the CDR3 is TGTGCCAGCAGCTTAGGCTTCGGGAGGCGTTCACCCCTCCACTTT. Residues: CASSLGFGRRSPLHF.

This chain connects TRBV28 to TRBJ1-2, with 7 bases lining up with TRBD1. V shed 2 bases and J 8 bases; nucleotides not matched to a gene: 5. The germline V gene has CDR1 MDHEN and CDR2 SYDVKM. This CDR3 region has 13 residues. CDR3 DNA sequence: TGTGCCAGCAGTTTAAAAGGGGGCTTAGGCTACACCTTC. Translated, it gives CASSLKGGLGYTF.

This clone was seen only a few times. The rearrangement links TRBV10-3 to TRBJ2-7; weak D call: TRBD1 (5 bases). Trimming pared 4 bases from V and 2 bases from J, leaving 12 bases between. The CDR3 sequence is 14 residues long. The germline CDR1 and CDR2 sequences are ENHRY and SYGVKD. The CDR3 region is CAISVLQAPYEQYF. The DNA of the CDR3 is TGTGCCATCAGTGTACTACAGGCCCCCTACGAGCAGTACTTC.